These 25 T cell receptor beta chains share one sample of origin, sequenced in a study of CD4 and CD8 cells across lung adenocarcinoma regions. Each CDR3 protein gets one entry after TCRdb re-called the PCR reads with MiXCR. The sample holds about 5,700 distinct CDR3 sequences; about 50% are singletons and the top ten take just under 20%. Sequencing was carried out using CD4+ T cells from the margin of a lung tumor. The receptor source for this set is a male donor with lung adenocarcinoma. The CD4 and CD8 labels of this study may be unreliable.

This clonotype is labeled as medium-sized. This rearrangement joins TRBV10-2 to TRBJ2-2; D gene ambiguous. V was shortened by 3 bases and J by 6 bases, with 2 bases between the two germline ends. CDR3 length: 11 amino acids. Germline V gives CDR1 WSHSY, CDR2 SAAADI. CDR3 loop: CASSDPGELFF. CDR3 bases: TGCGCCAGCAGTGACCCCGGGGAGCTGTTTTTT.

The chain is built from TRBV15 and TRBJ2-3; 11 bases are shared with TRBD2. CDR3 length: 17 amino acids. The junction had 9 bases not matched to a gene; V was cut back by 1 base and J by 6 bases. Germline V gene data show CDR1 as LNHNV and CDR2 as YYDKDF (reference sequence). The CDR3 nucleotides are TGTGCCACCAGCAGAGGTGGGACTAGCGGAGGGAGGGATACGCAGTATTTT. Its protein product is CATSRGGTSGGRDTQYF.

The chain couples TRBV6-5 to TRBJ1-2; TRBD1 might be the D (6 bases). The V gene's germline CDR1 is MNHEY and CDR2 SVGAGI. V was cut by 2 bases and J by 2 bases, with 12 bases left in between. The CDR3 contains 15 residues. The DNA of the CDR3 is TGTGCCAGCAGTTACACAACCGGGACAAACTATGGCTACACCTTC. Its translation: CASSYTTGTNYGYTF.

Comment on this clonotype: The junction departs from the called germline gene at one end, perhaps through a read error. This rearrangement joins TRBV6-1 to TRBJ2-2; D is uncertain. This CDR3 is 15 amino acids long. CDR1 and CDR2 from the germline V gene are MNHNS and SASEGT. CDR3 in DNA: TGTGCCAGGAGCCTCCAGTCCGTAATTCCCGGTGAGCTGTTTTTT. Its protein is CARSLQSVIPGELFF.

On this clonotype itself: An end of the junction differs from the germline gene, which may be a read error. Written as DNA, the CDR3 is TGTGCCAGCTGTCCGGGCCGCCTAGCCCCTGGCCCAGATACCCAGTATTTT. As protein: CASCPGRLAPGPDTQYF. V gene TRBV27 combines with J gene TRBJ2-3, with a tentative D call TRBD2 (5 bases). Germline V lookup: CDR1 MNHEY, CDR2 SMNVEV (reference sequence). The CDR3 spans 17 residues.

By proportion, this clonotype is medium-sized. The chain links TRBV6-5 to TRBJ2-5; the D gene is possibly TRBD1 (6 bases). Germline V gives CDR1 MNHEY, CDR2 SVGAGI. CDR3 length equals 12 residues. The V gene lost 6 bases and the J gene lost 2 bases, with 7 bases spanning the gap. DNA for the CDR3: TGTGCCAGCAGAACAGGGCAAGAGACCCAGTACTTC. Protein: CASRTGQETQYF.

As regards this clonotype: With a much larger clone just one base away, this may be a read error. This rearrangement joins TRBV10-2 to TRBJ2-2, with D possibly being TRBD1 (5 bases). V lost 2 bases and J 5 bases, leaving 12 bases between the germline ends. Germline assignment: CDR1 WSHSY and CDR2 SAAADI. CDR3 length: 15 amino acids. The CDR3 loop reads CASSEAGSWTGELFF. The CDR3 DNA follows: TGCGCCAGCAGTGAGGCAGGGTCGTGGACCGGGGAGCTGTTTTTT.

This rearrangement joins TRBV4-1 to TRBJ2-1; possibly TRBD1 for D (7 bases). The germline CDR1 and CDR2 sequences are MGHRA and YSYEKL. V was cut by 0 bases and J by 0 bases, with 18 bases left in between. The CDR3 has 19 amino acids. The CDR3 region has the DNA TGCGCCAGCAGCCAAGATTGGAGGGGGCAATGGTACTCCTACAATGAGCAGTTCTTC. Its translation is CASSQDWRGQWYSYNEQFF.

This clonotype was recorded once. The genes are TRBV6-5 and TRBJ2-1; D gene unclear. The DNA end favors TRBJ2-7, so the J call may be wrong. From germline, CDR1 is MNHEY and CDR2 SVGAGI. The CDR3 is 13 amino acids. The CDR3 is CASSYGATYEQYF. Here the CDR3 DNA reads TGTGCCAGCAGTTACGGCGCGACCTACGAGCAGTACTTC.

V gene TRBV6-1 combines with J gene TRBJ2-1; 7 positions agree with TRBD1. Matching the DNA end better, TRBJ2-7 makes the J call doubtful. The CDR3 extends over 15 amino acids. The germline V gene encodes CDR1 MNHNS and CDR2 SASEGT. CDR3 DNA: TGTGCCAGCAGTGAAGCTGAGGACAGGACCTACGAGCAGTACTTC. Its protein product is CASSEAEDRTYEQYF.

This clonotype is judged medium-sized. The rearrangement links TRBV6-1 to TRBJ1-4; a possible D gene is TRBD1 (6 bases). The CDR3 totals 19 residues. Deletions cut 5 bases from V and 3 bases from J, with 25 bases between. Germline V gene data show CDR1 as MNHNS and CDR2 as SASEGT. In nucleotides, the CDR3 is TGTGCCAGCAGTCCGGGGGGCAGTTTAAGGTGGCTGGCTAATGAAAAACTGTTTTTT. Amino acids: CASSPGGSLRWLANEKLFF.

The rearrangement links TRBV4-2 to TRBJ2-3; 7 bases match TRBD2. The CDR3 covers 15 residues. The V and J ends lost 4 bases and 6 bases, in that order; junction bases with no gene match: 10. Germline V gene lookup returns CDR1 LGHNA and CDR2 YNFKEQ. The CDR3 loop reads CASSPRLGGGDTQYF. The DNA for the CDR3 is TGTGCCAGCAGCCCCAGATTGGGGGGAGGGGATACGCAGTATTTT.

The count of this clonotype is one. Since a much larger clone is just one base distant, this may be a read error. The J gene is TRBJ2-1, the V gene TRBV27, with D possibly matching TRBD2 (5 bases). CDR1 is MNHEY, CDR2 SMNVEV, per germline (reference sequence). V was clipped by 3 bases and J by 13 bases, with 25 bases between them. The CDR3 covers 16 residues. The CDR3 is CASSFGNPRVGETQFF. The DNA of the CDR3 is TGTGCCAGCAGTTTCGGGAATCCCCGGGTTGGGGAGACCCAGTTCTTC.

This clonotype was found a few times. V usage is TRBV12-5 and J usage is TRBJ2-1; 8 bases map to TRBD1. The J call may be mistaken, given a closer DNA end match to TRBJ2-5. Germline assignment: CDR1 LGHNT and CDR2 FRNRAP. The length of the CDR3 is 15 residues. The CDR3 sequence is CASGRLTGGQETQYF. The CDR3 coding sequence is TGTGCTAGTGGACGGCTAACAGGGGGCCAAGAGACCCAGTACTTC.

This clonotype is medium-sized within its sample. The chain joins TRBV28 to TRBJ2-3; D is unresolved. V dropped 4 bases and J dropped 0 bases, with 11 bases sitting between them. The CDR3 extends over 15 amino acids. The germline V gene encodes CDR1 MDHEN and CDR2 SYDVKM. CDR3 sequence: CASSSTEASTDTQYF. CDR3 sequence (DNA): TGTGCCAGCAGTTCCACAGAGGCTAGCACAGATACGCAGTATTTT.

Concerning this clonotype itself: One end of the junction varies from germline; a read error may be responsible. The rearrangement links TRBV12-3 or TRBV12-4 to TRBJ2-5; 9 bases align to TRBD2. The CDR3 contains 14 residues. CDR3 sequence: CAGRGGGVGDTQYF. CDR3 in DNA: TGTGCGGGGCGCGGGGGGGGTGTGGGGGATACGCAGTACTTT.

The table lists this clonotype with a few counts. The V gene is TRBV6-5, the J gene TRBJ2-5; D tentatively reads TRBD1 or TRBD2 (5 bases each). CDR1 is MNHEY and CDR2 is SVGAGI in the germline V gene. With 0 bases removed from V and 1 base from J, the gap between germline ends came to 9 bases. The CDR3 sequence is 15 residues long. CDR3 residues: CASSYSRGTQETQYF. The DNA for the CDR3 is TGTGCCAGCAGTTACTCAAGAGGGACCCAAGAGACCCAGTACTTC.

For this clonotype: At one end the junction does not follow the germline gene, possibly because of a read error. CDR3 sequence reads: CASSDSGPRPRDTQYF. CDR3 bases: TGCGCGAGCAGTGACTCGGGGCCGCGCCCCAGAGACACGCAGTACTTT. V and J are TRBV10-2 and TRBJ2-3; D assignment may be TRBD1 or TRBD2 (5 bases each). There are 16 residues in the CDR3. Germline V CDR1 and CDR2: WSHSY, SAAADI.

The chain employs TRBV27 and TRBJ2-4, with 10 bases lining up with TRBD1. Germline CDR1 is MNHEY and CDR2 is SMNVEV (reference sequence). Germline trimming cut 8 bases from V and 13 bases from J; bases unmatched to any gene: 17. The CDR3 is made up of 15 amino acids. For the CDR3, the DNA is TGTGCCAGCGGTCTGGGGACAGGGGCCAAAAACACGCAGTACTTC. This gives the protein CASGLGTGAKNTQYF.

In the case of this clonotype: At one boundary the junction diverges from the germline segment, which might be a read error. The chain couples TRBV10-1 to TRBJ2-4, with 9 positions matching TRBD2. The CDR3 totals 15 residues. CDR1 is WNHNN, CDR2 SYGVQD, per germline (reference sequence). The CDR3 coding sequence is TGCGCCAGCAGTGCGGGGGGACTAGCCAAAGACATTCAGTACTTC. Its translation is CASSAGGLAKDIQYF.

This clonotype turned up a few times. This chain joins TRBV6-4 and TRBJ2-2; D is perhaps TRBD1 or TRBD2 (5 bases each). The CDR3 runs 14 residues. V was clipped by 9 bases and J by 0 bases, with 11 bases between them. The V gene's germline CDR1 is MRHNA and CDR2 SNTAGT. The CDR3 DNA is TGTGCCAGTAAGGGACGCGCGAACACCGGGGAGCTGTTTTTT. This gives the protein CASKGRANTGELFF.

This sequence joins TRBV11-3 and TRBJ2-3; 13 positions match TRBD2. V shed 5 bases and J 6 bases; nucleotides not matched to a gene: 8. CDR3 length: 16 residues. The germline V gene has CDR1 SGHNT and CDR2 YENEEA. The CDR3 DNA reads TGTGCCAGCAGCGGTCGGACTAGCGGGAGTTCGGATACGCAGTATTTT. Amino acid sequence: CASSGRTSGSSDTQYF.

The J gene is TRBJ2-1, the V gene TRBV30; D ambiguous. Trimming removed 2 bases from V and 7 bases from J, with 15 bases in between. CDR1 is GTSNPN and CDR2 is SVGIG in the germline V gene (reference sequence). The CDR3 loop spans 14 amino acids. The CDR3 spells CAWSRAIVGNEQFF. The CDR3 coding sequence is TGTGCCTGGAGTCGGGCCATCGTAGGAAATGAGCAGTTCTTC.

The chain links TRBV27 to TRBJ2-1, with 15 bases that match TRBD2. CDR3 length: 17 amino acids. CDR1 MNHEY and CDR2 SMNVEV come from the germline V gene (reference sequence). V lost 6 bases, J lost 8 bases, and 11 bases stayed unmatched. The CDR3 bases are TGTGCCAGCAGGGCGACCGGACTAGCGGGGGGGCCCGATGAGCAGTTCTTC. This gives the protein CASRATGLAGGPDEQFF.

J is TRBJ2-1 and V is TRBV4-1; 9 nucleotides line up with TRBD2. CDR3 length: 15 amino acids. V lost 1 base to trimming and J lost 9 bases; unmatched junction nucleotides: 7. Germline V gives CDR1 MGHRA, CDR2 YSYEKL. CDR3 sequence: CASSQGIAGAVEQFF. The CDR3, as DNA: TGCGCCAGCAGCCAAGGGATAGCGGGAGCAGTTGAGCAGTTCTTC.